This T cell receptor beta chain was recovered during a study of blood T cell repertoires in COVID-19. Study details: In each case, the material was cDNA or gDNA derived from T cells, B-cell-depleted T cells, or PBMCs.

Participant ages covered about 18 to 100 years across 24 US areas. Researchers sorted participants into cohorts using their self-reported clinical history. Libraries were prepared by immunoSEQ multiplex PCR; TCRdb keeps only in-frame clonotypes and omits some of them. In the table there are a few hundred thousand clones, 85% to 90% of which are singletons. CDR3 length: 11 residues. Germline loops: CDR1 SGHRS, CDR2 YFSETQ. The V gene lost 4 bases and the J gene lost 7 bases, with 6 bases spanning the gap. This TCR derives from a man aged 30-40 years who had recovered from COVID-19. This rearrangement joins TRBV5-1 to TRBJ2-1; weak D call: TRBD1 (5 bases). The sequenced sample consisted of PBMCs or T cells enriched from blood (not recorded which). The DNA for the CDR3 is TGCGCCAGCAGCCCAGGGAATGAGCAGTTCTTC. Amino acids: CASSPGNEQFF.